What follows is one T cell receptor beta chain and its context. This clonotype was picked up many times. The clone's antigen remains unknown. It has no much larger one-base neighbor in the sample; base qualities were not kept. Reading from cysteine to phenylalanine, the CDR3 counts 13 amino acids. Only CDR3 DNA is held: 39 bases, read in frame from base 1. The trim is 5 bases for V and 7 bases for J, with a gap of 15 bases between the germline ends. This record comes from a study of T-cell reconstitution after alpha-beta-depleted transplantation in children (TCRdb year 2016). About the investigation overall: Using TCR repertoire profiling, the study followed T-cell immune reconstitution in a quantitative way in children after TCRalphabeta/CD19-depleted allogeneic hematopoietic cell transplantation. The research as a whole found: Over subsequent months, a decline in hyperexpanded clone frequencies was noted, and after one year, T-cell counts and TCRbeta diversity were mostly ascribed to newly produced T cells. The high TCRbeta diversity at day 60 in some patients was ascribed to recipient T cells and intrathymic progenitors that had survived conditioning. The apparently early recovery of alphabetaT-cell counts about two months after transplant reportedly depended on only several hundred rapidly expanded clones that came from non-depleted graft cells.

Libraries came from PCR. These reads were obtained on an Illumina HiSeq 2500. Molecular barcoding was employed in the preparation of TCR libraries, with unique molecular identifiers being used to normalize TCRbeta repertoire quantification. Using fastp trimming at Q25 and MiXCR clonotype assembly, TCRdb reanalyzed the public sequencing data and kept in-frame beta chains. Identical CDR3 protein sequences are pooled into one entry, listed with their most common genes and DNA. This sample is represented by 150,000 to 250,000 distinct CDR3 sequences; approximately 6.8% of them were singletons. The ten largest clones add up to about 4.4% of the sample. The treatment or condition label for this specimen denotes: allogeneic hematopoietic cell transplantation with graft depleted of TCRalphabeta T cells and CD19 B cells. The children who served as transplant recipients had been given grafts of TCRalphabeta/CD19-depleted allogeneic hematopoietic cells.

Material: PBMCs, obtained before TCRalphabeta/CD19-depleted stem cell transplant. The TCR was taken from a girl under three years old with combined immunodeficiency, due to receive a stem cell transplant. The V and J genes are TRBV12-3 or TRBV12-4 and TRBJ2-7, with the D gene too uncertain to name. The CDR3 reads as follows: CASSKWGRWEQYF. The base sequence is TGTGCCAGCAGTAAATGGGGAAGATGGGAGCAGTACTTC.